The present TCR beta chain was sequenced within a study of cytomegalovirus exposure and HLA in healthy donors. About the research overall: Membership in the Caucasian-associated ancestry cluster was found for 81% of 398 genotyped donors.

PCR used 60 Vbeta primers and 13 Jbeta primers. The data were produced by immunoSEQ multiplex PCR, yet TCRdb's version contains in-frame clones alone and is incomplete. Of 80,000 to 100,000 clones listed, 55% to 75% are singletons. A few counts support this clone. What it binds is unknown. CDR1 and CDR2 (germline): ENHRY, SYGVKD. V was clipped by 5 bases and J by 1 base; unmatched bases: 3. The length of the CDR3 is 15 residues. Study results and limitations: Indistinguishable V segments such as TRBV6-2 and TRBV6-3 were excluded.

The rearrangement links TRBV10-3 to TRBJ1-4; TRBD1 matches at 8 bases. The source material was PBMCs. The origin of this receptor is a man in his fifties or sixties in good health and CMV-seronegative. The CDR3 loop is CAISTGGGTNEKLFF. The CDR3 nucleotides read TGTGCCATCAGTACAGGGGGGGGAACTAATGAAAAACTGTTTTTT.